This TCR beta chain was retrieved from a study of tumor-infiltrating lymphocytes in primary liver carcinoma. General study points: Blood fell significantly below tumors in its top-250-clone fraction (p = 0.039). Researchers found tumor-adjacent and tumor-blood pairs overlapped less than tumor region pairs.

Unsorted bulk tissue, 20-30 mg of it, served as the source for co-extraction of RNA and DNA. Comments on this clonotype: Its cognate antigen is unknown. A junction end diverges from the germline sequence, so it may reflect a read error.

This CDR3 contains 15 residues. Looked up from germline, CDR1 is MGHRA and CDR2 is YSYEKL. Making TCR beta cDNA involved 400 to 600 ng total RNA and a constant-region primer. Three rounds of nested multiplex PCR with slightly modified ARM-PCR produced TCR beta libraries. Two initial PCR rounds of about 11 cycles each paired TRBV1-TRBV30 forward primers with a C-beta reverse primer. TCRdb reanalysed the multiplex PCR reads using MiXCR and keeps one entry per CDR3 protein. The sample lists 35,000 to 40,000 distinct CDR3 sequences; roughly 73% were seen once. The V and J genes are TRBV4-1 and TRBJ2-7, with D possibly TRBD1 on 6 matching bases. Input material: tumor-adjacent normal liver tissue. This TCR came from a man between 40 and 49 years old with primary liver carcinoma and hepatitis B virus infection. The chain's CDR3 is CDSSRGLQQGNEQYF. The CDR3 nucleotides read TGCGACAGCAGCCGAGGACTCCAACAGGGAAATGAGCAGTACTTC.